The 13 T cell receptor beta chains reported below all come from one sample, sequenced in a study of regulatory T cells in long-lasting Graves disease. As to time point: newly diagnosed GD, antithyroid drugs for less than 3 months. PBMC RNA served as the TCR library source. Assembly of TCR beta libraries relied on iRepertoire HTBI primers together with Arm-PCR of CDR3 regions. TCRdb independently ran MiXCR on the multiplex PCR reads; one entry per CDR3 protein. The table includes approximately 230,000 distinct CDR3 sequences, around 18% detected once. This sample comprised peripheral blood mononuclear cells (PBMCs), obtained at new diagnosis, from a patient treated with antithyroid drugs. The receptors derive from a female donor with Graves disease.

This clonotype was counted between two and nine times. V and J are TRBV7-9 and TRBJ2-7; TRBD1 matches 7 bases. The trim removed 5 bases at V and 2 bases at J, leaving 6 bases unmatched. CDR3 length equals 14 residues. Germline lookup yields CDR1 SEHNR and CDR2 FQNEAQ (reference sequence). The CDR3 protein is CASSLTGDPYEQYF. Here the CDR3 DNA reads TGTGCCAGCAGCCTAACAGGGGACCCCTACGAGCAGTACTTC.

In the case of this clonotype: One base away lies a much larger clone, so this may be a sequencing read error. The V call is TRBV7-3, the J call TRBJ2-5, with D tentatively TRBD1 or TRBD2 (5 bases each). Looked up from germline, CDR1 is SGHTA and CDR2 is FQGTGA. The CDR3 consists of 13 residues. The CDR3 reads CASSSTSSGTQCF. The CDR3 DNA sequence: TGTGCCAGCAGCTCCACTAGTTCCGGGACCCAGTGCTTC.

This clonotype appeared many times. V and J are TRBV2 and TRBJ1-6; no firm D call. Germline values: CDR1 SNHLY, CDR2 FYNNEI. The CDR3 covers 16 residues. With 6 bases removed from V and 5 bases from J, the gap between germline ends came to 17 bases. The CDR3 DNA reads TGTGCCAGCAGGGAAACGTTGACACTAAATAATTCACCCCTCCACTTT. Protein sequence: CASRETLTLNNSPLHF.

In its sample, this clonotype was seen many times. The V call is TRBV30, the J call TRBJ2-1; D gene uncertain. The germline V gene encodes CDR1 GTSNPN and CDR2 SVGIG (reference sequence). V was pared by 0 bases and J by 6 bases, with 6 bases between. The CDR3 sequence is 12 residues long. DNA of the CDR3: TGTGCCTGGAGTGTTGTGGGCAATGAGCAGTTCTTC. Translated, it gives CAWSVVGNEQFF.

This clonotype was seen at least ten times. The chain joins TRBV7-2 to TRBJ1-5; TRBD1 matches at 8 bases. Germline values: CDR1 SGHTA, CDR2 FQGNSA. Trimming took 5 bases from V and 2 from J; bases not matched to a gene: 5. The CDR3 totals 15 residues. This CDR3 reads CASSKQGVGNQPQHF. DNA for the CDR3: TGTGCCAGCAGCAAACAGGGGGTAGGCAATCAGCCCCAGCATTTT.

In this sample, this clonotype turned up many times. In nucleotides, the CDR3 is TGTGCCAGCGGGCAATCCACAGATACGCAGTATTTT. It translates to CASGQSTDTQYF. The chain recombines TRBV2 with TRBJ2-3; D not resolved. The CDR3 consists of 12 residues. Trimming removed 8 bases at V and 2 bases at J, with 8 bases between. From germline, CDR1 is SNHLY and CDR2 FYNNEI. Using reference TRBV2 and TRBJ2-3 for the parts outside the CDR3, the full variable domain is EPEVTQTPSHQVTQMGQEVILRCVPISNHLYFYWYRQILGQKVEFLVSFYNNEISEKSEIFDDQFSVERPDGSNFTLKIRSTKLEDSAMYFCASGQSTDTQYFGPGTRLTVL.

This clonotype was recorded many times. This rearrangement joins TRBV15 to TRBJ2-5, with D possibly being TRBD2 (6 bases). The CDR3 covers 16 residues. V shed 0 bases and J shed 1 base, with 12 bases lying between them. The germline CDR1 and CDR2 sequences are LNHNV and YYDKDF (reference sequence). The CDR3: CATSRDKGGSQETQYF. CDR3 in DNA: TGTGCCACCAGCAGAGATAAGGGAGGCAGCCAAGAGACCCAGTACTTC.

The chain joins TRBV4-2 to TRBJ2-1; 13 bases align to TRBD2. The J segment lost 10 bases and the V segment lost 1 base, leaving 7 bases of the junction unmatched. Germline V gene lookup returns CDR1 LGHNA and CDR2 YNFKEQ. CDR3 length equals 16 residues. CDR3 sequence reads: CASSQGGLAGVQEQFF. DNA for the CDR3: TGTGCCAGCAGCCAAGGTGGACTAGCGGGAGTTCAGGAGCAGTTCTTC.

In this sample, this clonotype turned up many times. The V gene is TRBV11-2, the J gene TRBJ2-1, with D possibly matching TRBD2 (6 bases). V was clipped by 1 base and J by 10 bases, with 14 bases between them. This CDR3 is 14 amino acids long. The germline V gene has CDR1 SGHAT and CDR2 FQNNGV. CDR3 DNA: TGTGCCAGCAGCTTAGGGCACCAGGACTACGAGCAGTTCTTC. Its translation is CASSLGHQDYEQFF.

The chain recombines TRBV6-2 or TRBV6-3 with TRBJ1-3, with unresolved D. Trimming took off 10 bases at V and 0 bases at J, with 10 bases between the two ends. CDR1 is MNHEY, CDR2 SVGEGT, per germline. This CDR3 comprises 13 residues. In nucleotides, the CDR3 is TGTGCCAACATTCCCGGCTCTGGAAACACCATATATTTT. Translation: CANIPGSGNTIYF.

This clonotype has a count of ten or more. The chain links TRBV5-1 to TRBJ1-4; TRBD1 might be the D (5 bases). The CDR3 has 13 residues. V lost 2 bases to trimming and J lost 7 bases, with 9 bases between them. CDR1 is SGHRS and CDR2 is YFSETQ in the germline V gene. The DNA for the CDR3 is TGCGCCAGCAGCTTACGGGACGGTGAAAAACTGTTTTTT. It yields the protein CASSLRDGEKLFF.

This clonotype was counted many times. The CDR3 is CASSIGLAGNQETQYF. The CDR3 nucleotides are TGTGCCAGTAGTATCGGGCTAGCGGGGAATCAAGAGACCCAGTACTTC. The genes are TRBV19 and TRBJ2-5; 9 bases agree with TRBD2. Per the germline V gene, CDR1 is LNHDA and CDR2 is SQIVND (reference sequence). The CDR3 consists of 16 residues. V gave up 3 bases and J gave up 2 bases; unmatched junction bases: 7.

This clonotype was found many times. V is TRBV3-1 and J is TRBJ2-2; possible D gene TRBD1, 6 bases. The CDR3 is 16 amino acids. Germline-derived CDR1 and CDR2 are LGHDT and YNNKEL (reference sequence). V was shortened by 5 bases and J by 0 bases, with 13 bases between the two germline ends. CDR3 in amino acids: CASSFFGGTNTGELFF. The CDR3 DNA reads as TGTGCCAGCAGCTTCTTTGGGGGCACGAACACCGGGGAGCTGTTTTTT.